Listed here are 19 T cell receptor beta chains from one sample, sequenced in a study of OX40 agonist ivuxolimab in advanced cancers. This table comes from immunoSEQ multiplex PCR, and its TCRdb copy is limited to in-frame clones, with some not included. In the table there are tens of thousands of clones, roughly 88% of which are singletons. The starting material was CD4+ or CD8+ T cells sorted from blood, obtained in a trial of the OX40 agonist ivuxolimab. The source is an adult with an advanced solid tumor such as melanoma, head and neck, liver or kidney cancer.

The CDR3 DNA follows: TGTGCCTGGAACACCGACAGAAGAATTTCCTACGAGCAGTACTTC. This codes for CAWNTDRRISYEQYF. The chain combines TRBV30 with TRBJ2-7; tentative D call: TRBD1 (5 bases). The CDR3 has 15 residues. V was clipped by 4 bases and J by 1 base, with 17 bases between them. The germline CDR1 and CDR2 sequences are GTSNPN and SVGIG (reference sequence).

The chain links TRBV5-1 to TRBJ1-3, with 9 bases identical to TRBD1. V lost 4 bases and J lost 4; bases outside the gene matches: 6. The CDR3 covers 15 residues. CDR1 is SGHRS and CDR2 is YFSETQ in the germline V gene. The CDR3 spells CASSVQGAEGNTIYF. The CDR3 coding sequence is TGCGCCAGCAGCGTACAGGGGGCTGAAGGAAACACCATATATTTT.

This chain connects TRBV7-9 to TRBJ1-2; possible D gene TRBD1, 5 bases. This CDR3 has 16 residues. Germline CDR1 reads SEHNR; CDR2 reads FQNEAQ (reference sequence). Trimming removed 0 bases at V and 2 bases at J, with 13 bases between. This CDR3 reads CASSLAAEQANYGYTF. The CDR3 DNA reads as TGTGCCAGCAGCTTAGCAGCAGAACAGGCGAACTATGGCTACACCTTC. The complete variable domain, with remaining parts taken from reference TRBV7-9 and TRBJ1-2, reads DTGVSQNPRHKITKRGQNVTFRCDPISEHNRLYWYRQTLGQGPEFLTYFQNEAQLEKSRLLSDRFSAERPKGSFSTLEIQRTEQGDSAMYLCASSLAAEQANYGYTFGSGTRLTVV.

The chain carries TRBV27 and TRBJ1-1; D may be TRBD1 (6 bases). The CDR3 sequence is 12 residues long. From germline, CDR1 is MNHEY and CDR2 SMNVEV (reference sequence). Trimming took off 6 bases at V and 11 bases at J, with 16 bases between the two ends. CDR3 nucleotides: TGTGCCAGCAGCGCCCCGGGGGGGCGGGCTTTCTTT. This gives the protein CASSAPGGRAFF.

The J gene is TRBJ1-5, the V gene TRBV19, with D uncertain. This CDR3 contains 13 residues. The ends were cut back, 7 bases at V and 2 bases at J, with 9 bases in the middle. Germline CDR1 is LNHDA and CDR2 is SQIVND (reference sequence). The CDR3 nucleotides read TGTGCCAGTACCCAGGAGGGCAATCAGCCCCAGCATTTT. Its translation: CASTQEGNQPQHF.

This chain joins TRBV7-9 and TRBJ1-6; unclear D gene. Looked up from germline, CDR1 is SEHNR and CDR2 is FQNEAQ (reference sequence). Trimming cost V 5 bases and J 8 bases, with 13 bases left between them. The CDR3 loop spans 14 amino acids. The CDR3 nucleotides read TGTGCCAGCAGCGGAGGCCAAAATTATTCACCCCTCCACTTT. It codes for CASSGGQNYSPLHF.

CDR3 nucleotide sequence: TGTGCCAGCAGTGTGGGCGGGGGGGCCCCCGGGGAGCTGTTTTTT. Translation gives CASSVGGGAPGELFF. This chain joins TRBV2 and TRBJ2-2, with TRBD2 matching 9 bases. From germline, CDR1 is SNHLY and CDR2 FYNNEI. The CDR3 has 15 amino acids. V lost 4 bases to trimming and J lost 6 bases; unmatched junction nucleotides: 6.

This sequence joins TRBV6-5 and TRBJ1-4; D remains unclear. V dropped 4 bases and J dropped 2 bases, with 8 bases sitting between them. Germline lookup yields CDR1 MNHEY and CDR2 SVGAGI. The CDR3 extends over 14 amino acids. CDR3 sequence (DNA): TGTGCCAGCAGTTCTGGAAGGACTAATGAAAAACTGTTTTTT. Its translation is CASSSGRTNEKLFF.

The chain couples TRBV30 to TRBJ1-2; 7 nucleotides line up with TRBD1. The germline CDR1 and CDR2 sequences are GTSNPN and SVGIG (reference sequence). The CDR3 sequence is 12 residues long. V shed 3 bases, J shed 8 bases, and the junction held 6 bases outside the gene matches. DNA of the CDR3: TGTGCCTGGAGCGTACAGGGGATCGGCTACACCTTC. Its translation is CAWSVQGIGYTF.

This chain joins TRBV5-1 and TRBJ2-7, with a weak D call TRBD2 (5 bases). V dropped 0 bases and J dropped 3 bases, with 13 bases sitting between them. Germline CDR1 reads SGHRS; CDR2 reads YFSETQ. The CDR3 contains 15 residues. The CDR3 here is CASSLAMGSFYEQYF. The CDR3 DNA reads TGCGCCAGCAGCTTGGCCATGGGGAGCTTCTACGAGCAGTACTTC.

This chain links TRBV9 with TRBJ1-1; D may be TRBD1 (6 bases). The V end was cut by 3 bases, the J end by 0 bases, with 15 bases between. The V gene's germline CDR1 is SGDLS and CDR2 YYNGEE. The CDR3 is made up of 16 amino acids. The CDR3 nucleotides read TGTGCCAGCAGCGACGACGTTAGGGGGTTGAACACTGAAGCTTTCTTT. Translating gives CASSDDVRGLNTEAFF.

The rearrangement joins TRBV2 to TRBJ2-3; 8 bases are shared with TRBD2. The V gene's germline CDR1 is SNHLY and CDR2 FYNNEI. The V gene end was trimmed by 1 base and the J gene end by 2 bases; junction bases not matched to a gene: 5. The CDR3 contains 16 residues. Here the CDR3 DNA reads TGTGCCAGCAGTGAAGGTCGGGGGGGTTACACAGATACGCAGTATTTT. It specifies CASSEGRGGYTDTQYF.

This chain uses TRBV27 with TRBJ2-1; 7 nucleotides match TRBD1. With V trimmed by 11 bases and J by 3 bases, 19 bases remained unmatched. The CDR3 covers 17 residues. Germline CDR1 is MNHEY and CDR2 is SMNVEV (reference sequence). The CDR3 reads CASLQGSRGGSYNEQFF. CDR3 sequence (DNA): TGTGCCTCCCTACAGGGGAGCCGAGGGGGCAGCTACAATGAGCAGTTCTTC.

This chain links TRBV5-1 with TRBJ1-3, with 9 positions matching TRBD1. The CDR3 has 16 amino acids. Germline V CDR1 and CDR2: SGHRS, YFSETQ. V was clipped by 3 bases and J by 3 bases; unmatched bases: 7. The CDR3 nucleotides are TGCGCCAGCAGCTCCCTGGGACAGGGAAGTGGAAACACCATATATTTT. Translation: CASSSLGQGSGNTIYF.

The chain recombines TRBV9 with TRBJ2-1, with D possibly being TRBD1 or TRBD2 (5 bases each). Trimming took off 0 bases at V and 13 bases at J, with 14 bases between the two ends. This CDR3 comprises 13 residues. Germline loops: CDR1 SGDLS, CDR2 YYNGEE. CDR3 nucleotides: TGTGCCAGCAGCGTAGTCGAGGGGTCGAGACAGTTCTTC. It encodes CASSVVEGSRQFF.

The V call is TRBV6-6, the J call TRBJ1-5, with 7 bases aligning to TRBD1. CDR1 is MNHNY, CDR2 SVGAGI, per germline (reference sequence). The V gene end was trimmed by 6 bases and the J gene end by 5 bases; junction bases not matched to a gene: 10. CDR3 length: 15 residues. CDR3: CASRFQGVGHQPQHF. The CDR3 DNA reads as TGTGCCAGCAGGTTCCAGGGGGTGGGTCATCAGCCCCAGCATTTT.

The chain couples TRBV11-2 to TRBJ1-2; D perhaps matches TRBD1 (6 bases). Germline CDR1 SGHAT, CDR2 FQNNGV. This CDR3 spans 14 amino acids. Deletions cut 1 base from V and 8 bases from J, with 14 bases between. The CDR3 loop reads CASSLGTVPRGYTF. Written as DNA, the CDR3 is TGTGCCAGCAGCTTAGGGACAGTTCCAAGGGGCTACACCTTC.

This chain uses TRBV10-1 with TRBJ2-1; D remains ambiguous. Trimming shortened V by 4 bases and J by 5 bases, and 9 bases separated the two germline ends. Germline CDR1 reads WNHNN; CDR2 reads SYGVQD (reference sequence). The CDR3 consists of 13 residues. CDR3 sequence: CASSVKLDNEQFF. The CDR3 DNA reads as TGCGCCAGCAGTGTCAAGCTAGACAATGAGCAGTTCTTC.

Here the CDR3 reads CASSEEAGLGLEQYF. Written as DNA, the CDR3 is TGTGCCAGCAGTGAAGAAGCGGGACTAGGTCTCGAGCAGTACTTC. The genes are TRBV6-1 and TRBJ2-7; 8 bases align to TRBD2. V gave up 1 base and J gave up 6 bases; unmatched junction bases: 8. CDR1 and CDR2 from the germline V gene are MNHNS and SASEGT. The CDR3 has 15 residues.